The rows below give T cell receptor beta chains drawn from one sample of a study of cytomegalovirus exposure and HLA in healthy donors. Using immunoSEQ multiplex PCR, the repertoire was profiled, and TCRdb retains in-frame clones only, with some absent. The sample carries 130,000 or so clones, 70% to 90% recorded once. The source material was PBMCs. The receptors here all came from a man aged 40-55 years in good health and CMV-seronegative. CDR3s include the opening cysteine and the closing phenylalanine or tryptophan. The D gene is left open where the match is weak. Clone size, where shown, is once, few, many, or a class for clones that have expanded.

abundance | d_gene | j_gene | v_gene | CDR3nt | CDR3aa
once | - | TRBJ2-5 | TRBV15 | TGTGCCACCAGCAGAGATCAGTACCAAGAGACCCAGTACTTC | CATSRDQYQETQYF
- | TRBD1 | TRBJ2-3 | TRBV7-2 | TGTGCCAGCAGCTTACAGGACAGGGCGACAGATACGCAGTATTTT | CASSLQDRATDTQYF
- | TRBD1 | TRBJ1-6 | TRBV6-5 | TGTGCCAGCCGACAGGGACGCCTTCATTCACCCCTCCACTTT | CASRQGRLHSPLHF
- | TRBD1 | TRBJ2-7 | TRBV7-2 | TGTGCCAGCAGCGGAGCCGGGACAGCCGCCTACGAGCAGTACTTC | CASSGAGTAAYEQYF
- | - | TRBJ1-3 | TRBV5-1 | TGCGCCAGCAGCTTGGATAATATCGGAAACACCATATATTTT | CASSLDNIGNTIYF
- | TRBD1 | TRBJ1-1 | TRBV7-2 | TGTGCCACCCACCCCCAACAGGGGCGCGCTGAAGCTTTCTTT | CATHPQQGRAEAFF
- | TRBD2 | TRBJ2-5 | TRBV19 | TGTGCCAGTAGTATCACTCTCGGACTAGCGGGTCAAGAGACCCAGTACTTC | CASSITLGLAGQETQYF
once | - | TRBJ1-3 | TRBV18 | TGTGCCAGCTCCCCAGAGGAGGCGACATCTGGAAACACCATATATTTT | CASSPEEATSGNTIYF
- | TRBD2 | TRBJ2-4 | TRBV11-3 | TGTGCCAGCAGCCCCGGGGGGTCCAAAAACATTCAGTACTTC | CASSPGGSKNIQYF
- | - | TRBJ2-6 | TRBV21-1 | TGTGCCAGCAGCAATCGCCGAGCTGGGGCCAACGTCCTGACTTTC | CASSNRRAGANVLTF
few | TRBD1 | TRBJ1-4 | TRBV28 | TGTGCCAGCAGTTCCCCTATTCGCGACAGGGGGCGCGAAAAACTGTTTTTT | CASSSPIRDRGREKLFF
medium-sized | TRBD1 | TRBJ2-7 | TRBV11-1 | TGTGCCAGCAGCCCAACAGGGGGCCGAGGGGGGGAGCAGTACTTC | CASSPTGGRGGEQYF
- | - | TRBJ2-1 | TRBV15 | TGTGCCACGAGCGGGCCCCGGTACAATGAGCAGTTCTTC | CATSGPRYNEQFF
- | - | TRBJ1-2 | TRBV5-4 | TGTGCCAGCAGCTTACAGAATTTCTATGGCTACACCTTC | CASSLQNFYGYTF
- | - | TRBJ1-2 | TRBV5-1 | TGCGCCAGCAGCCCCCGGTTTAGTGAGAACTATGGCTACACCTTC | CASSPRFSENYGYTF
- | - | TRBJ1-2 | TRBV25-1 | TGTGCCAGCAGTGAAAATGTCATCTATGGCTACACCTTC | CASSENVIYGYTF
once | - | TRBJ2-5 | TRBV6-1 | TGTGCCAGCAGTGAAGGTGGGGGCGGGGAGACCCAGTACTTC | CASSEGGGGETQYF
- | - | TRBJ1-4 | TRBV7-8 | TGTGCCAGCAGCCTCTGGGGCCTGAGTGAAAAACTGTTTTTT | CASSLWGLSEKLFF
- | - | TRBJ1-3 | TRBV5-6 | TGTGCCAGCAGCTTGGAAGCGGCCAGAGGGTACTCTGGAAACACCATATATTTT | CASSLEAARGYSGNTIYF
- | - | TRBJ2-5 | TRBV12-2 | TGTGCAAGTCGCTTATCAAGCGGGATCCAAGAGACCCAGTACTTC | CASRLSSGIQETQYF
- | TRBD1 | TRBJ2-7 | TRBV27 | TGTGCCAGCAGTTTCGGGGGACAGGGGGACGAGCAGTACTTC | CASSFGGQGDEQYF
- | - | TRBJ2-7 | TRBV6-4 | TGTGCCAGCAGTGTCGGTAGCGGATACGAGCAGTACTTC | CASSVGSGYEQYF
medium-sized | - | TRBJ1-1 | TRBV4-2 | TGTGCCAGCAGTCCTTCCGGGACACCCAACACTGAAGCTTTCTTT | CASSPSGTPNTEAFF
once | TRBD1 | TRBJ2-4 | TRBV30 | TGTGCCTGGGGAACCGGGACAGACAAAAACATTCAGTACTTC | CAWGTGTDKNIQYF
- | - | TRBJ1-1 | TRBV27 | TGTGCCAGCAGTTTTATCCCCGACAGCCGTGAAGCTTTCTTT | CASSFIPDSREAFF
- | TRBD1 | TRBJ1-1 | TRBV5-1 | TGCGCCAGCAGCTCACCGGGACAGATAGCTTTCTTT | CASSSPGQIAFF
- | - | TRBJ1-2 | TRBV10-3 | TGTGCCATCAACGGGGGGGCGCAGGGTGGCTACACCTTC | CAINGGAQGGYTF
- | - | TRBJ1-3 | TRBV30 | TGTGCCTGGACCTTCGGGGGGCTCACCATATATTTT | CAWTFGGLTIYF
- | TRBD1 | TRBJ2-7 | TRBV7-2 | TGTGCCAGCAGCTTAAGGGACAGGGGGCTGGGTGAGCAGTACTTC | CASSLRDRGLGEQYF
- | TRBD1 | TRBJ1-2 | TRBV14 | TGTGCCAGCAGCCAGCGACAGGGACATGGCTACACCTTC | CASSQRQGHGYTF
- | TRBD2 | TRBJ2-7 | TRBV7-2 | TGTGCCAGCAGCAGGACTAGCGGGAAGTACGAGCAGTACTTC | CASSRTSGKYEQYF
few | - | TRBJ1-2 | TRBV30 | TGTGCCTGGAACCCCGCAGGCAACTATGGCTACACCTTC | CAWNPAGNYGYTF
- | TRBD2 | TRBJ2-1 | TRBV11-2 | TGTGCCAGCAGCTTAGACGGGCTAGCGGTGACCTACAATGAGCAGTTCTTC | CASSLDGLAVTYNEQFF
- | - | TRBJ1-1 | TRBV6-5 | TGTGCCAGCAGGTACGCGGGGGGCAACACTGAAGCTTTCTTT | CASRYAGGNTEAFF
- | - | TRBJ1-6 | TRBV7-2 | TGTGCCAGCAGCTTAGCAGGCAGCCAAGCGAGGAATTCACCCCTCCACTTT | CASSLAGSQARNSPLHF
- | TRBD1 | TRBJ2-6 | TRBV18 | TGTGCCAGCTCGTCTCCTAACTCGGGACAGGACCACTCTGGGGCCAACGGCCTGACTTTC | CASSSPNSGQDHSGANGLTF
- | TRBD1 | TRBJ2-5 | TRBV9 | TGTGCCAGCAGCGTGGGACAGGGGATGGAGACCCAGTACTTC | CASSVGQGMETQYF
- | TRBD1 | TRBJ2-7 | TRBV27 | TGTGCCAGCAGTGCCCGGGACAGGGGATCCTACGAGCAGTACTTC | CASSARDRGSYEQYF
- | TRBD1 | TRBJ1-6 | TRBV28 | TGTGCCAGCAGTACCCGGACAGGGCTGAATTCACCCCTCCACTTT | CASSTRTGLNSPLHF
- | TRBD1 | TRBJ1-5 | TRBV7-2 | TGTGCCAGCAGCTCACAGGGGAGGCCCCAGCATTTT | CASSSQGRPQHF
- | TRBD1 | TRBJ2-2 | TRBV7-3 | TGTGCCAGCAGCTTAGGACAGGGTATGGCCGGGGAGCTGTTTTTT | CASSLGQGMAGELFF
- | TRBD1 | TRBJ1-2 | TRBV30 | TGTGCCTGGAGGGGACAGGGGGCCGTGGAAGGCTACACCTTC | CAWRGQGAVEGYTF
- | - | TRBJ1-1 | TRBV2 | TGTGCCAGCAAGGGGTTGTCTGAAGCTTTCTTT | CASKGLSEAFF
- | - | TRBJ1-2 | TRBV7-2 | TGTGCCAGCAGCTTAGCCCCGGGAGGGGACTATGGCTACACCTTC | CASSLAPGGDYGYTF
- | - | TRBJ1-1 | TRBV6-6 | TGTGCCAGCAGGGACCGGGGACTAGCCACTGAAGCTTTCTTT | CASRDRGLATEAFF
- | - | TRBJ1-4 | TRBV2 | TGTGCCAGCAAGCAGGGCCCAACTAATGAAAAACTGTTTTTT | CASKQGPTNEKLFF
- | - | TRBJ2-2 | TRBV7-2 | TGTGCCAGCAGCTTAACTCGGGGGAAGGCCGGGGAGCTGTTTTTT | CASSLTRGKAGELFF
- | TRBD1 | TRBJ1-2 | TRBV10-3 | TGTGCCATCAGTGAGCCAGAACAGGGGGCTAGTGGCTACACCTTC | CAISEPEQGASGYTF
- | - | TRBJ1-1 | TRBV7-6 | TGTGCCAGCAGCTCCAAGGAGTCAGATCTTGGGGCTGACACTGAAGCTTTCTTT | CASSSKESDLGADTEAFF
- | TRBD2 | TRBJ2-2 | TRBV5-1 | TGCGCCAGCACCGTTGGGACTAGCGGCGGAAACACCGGGGAGCTGTTTTTT | CASTVGTSGGNTGELFF
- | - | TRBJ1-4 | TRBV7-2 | TGTGCCAGCAGCCCCGGGACAAGAACTAATGAAAAACTGTTTTTT | CASSPGTRTNEKLFF
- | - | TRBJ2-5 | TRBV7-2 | TGTGCCAGCAGCCGGGGATCCCAAGAGACCCAGTACTTC | CASSRGSQETQYF
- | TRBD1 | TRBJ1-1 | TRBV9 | TGTGCCAGCAGCGATAGACAGGGGGCTCGCACTGAAGCTTTCTTT | CASSDRQGARTEAFF
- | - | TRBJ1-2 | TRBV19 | TGTGCCAGTACCATGCCGAGGGCAGGATACATCTATGGCTACACCTTC | CASTMPRAGYIYGYTF
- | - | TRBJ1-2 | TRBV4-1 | TGCGCCAGCAGCCAGACTAGAACAGGCCCAGGGTACGGCTACACCTTC | CASSQTRTGPGYGYTF
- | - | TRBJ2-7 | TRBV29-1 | TGCAGCGTTGGGAGGACGCCGCGGAGCTACGAGCAGTACTTC | CSVGRTPRSYEQYF
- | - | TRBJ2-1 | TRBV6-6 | TGTGCCAGCAGGGGGGCAGGTAATGAGCAGTTCTTC | CASRGAGNEQFF
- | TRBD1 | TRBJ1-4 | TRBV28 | TGTGCCAGCAGGGAGACAGGGGGGAGTGAAAAACTGTTTTTT | CASRETGGSEKLFF
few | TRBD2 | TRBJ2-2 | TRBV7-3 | TGTGCCAGCAGCTTAAGAGGGAGCGGGACTAACACCGGGGAGCTGTTTTTT | CASSLRGSGTNTGELFF